A single sample is the source of the 21 T cell receptor beta chains below, sequenced in a study of T cells in Graves' hyperthyroidism and ophthalmopathy. TCR beta CDR3 region amplification was performed from RNA transcripts. During a first-round RT-PCR of the TCR CDR3, the HTBI primer set was used. TCRdb re-derived calls from the multiplex PCR reads in MiXCR, one entry per CDR3 protein. The sample contains fewer than 750,000 distinct CDR3 sequences, about 43% of which appear only once. Sequencing was carried out using peripheral blood or thyroid tissue (not recorded which). All receptors come from a woman under 30 with Graves' hyperthyroidism.

This clonotype occurred many times. V usage is TRBV4-1 and J usage is TRBJ1-5, with D uncertain. The CDR3 loop spans 16 amino acids. Trimming removed 1 base at V and 1 base at J, with 11 bases between. CDR1 and CDR2 (germline): MGHRA, YSYEKL. The DNA for the CDR3 is TGCGCCAGCAGCCAAGCATCGGGTCAGAGCAATCAGCCCCAGCATTTT. Translated: CASSQASGQSNQPQHF.

This clonotype was recorded once. The V call is TRBV7-9, the J call TRBJ1-1; D is possibly TRBD1 (5 bases). CDR3 length: 15 amino acids. The V gene lost 4 bases and the J gene lost 2 bases, with 14 bases spanning the gap. Germline V gene sequence: CDR1 SEHNR, CDR2 FQNEAQ (reference sequence). CDR3: CASSWGFTGNTEAFF. The CDR3 nucleotides read TGTGCCAGCAGCTGGGGGTTTACTGGAAACACTGAAGCTTTCTTT.

The chain is built from TRBV10-3 and TRBJ1-2, with a possible D match to TRBD1 (5 bases). CDR3 size: 16 residues. V was clipped by 10 bases and J by 4 bases, with 25 bases between them. Germline CDR1 reads ENHRY; CDR2 reads SYGVKD. CDR3 nucleotide sequence: TGTGCCAGCAGACAAGACTCCGGGACGACCTCCTATGGCTACACCTTC. Its protein product is CASRQDSGTTSYGYTF.

This clonotype was found many times. The chain has TRBV4-1 and TRBJ2-5; 8 bases align to TRBD2. The germline CDR1 and CDR2 sequences are MGHRA and YSYEKL. This CDR3 contains 15 residues. V dropped 1 base and J dropped 2; count of bases not matched to a gene: 3. In nucleotides, the CDR3 is TGCGCCAGCAGCCAAGGGGGGACTAGACAAGAGACCCAGTACTTC. This gives the protein CASSQGGTRQETQYF.

This clonotype was observed at least ten times. The V and J genes are TRBV11-2 and TRBJ2-7, with D possibly TRBD2 on 5 matching bases. Germline V CDR1 and CDR2: SGHAT, FQNNGV. V was cut by 6 bases and J by 2 bases, with 11 bases left in between. The CDR3 runs to 13 residues. CDR3 sequence: CASRLMGAYEQYF. The CDR3 coding sequence is TGTGCCAGCAGATTAATGGGAGCCTACGAGCAGTACTTC.

This chain uses TRBV2 with TRBJ1-1; no reliable D call. CDR1 and CDR2 (germline): SNHLY, FYNNEI. V lost 1 base, J lost 0 bases, and 6 bases lay in between. The CDR3 has 14 residues. Here the CDR3 reads CASSEGRMNTEAFF. CDR3 DNA sequence: TGTGCCAGCAGTGAAGGGAGGATGAACACTGAAGCTTTCTTT. Using reference TRBV2 and TRBJ1-1 for the parts outside the CDR3, the full variable domain is EPEVTQTPSHQVTQMGQEVILRCVPISNHLYFYWYRQILGQKVEFLVSFYNNEISEKSEIFDDQFSVERPDGSNFTLKIRSTKLEDSAMYFCASSEGRMNTEAFFGQGTRLTVV.

The rearrangement uses TRBV29-1 and TRBJ2-5, with TRBD2 identical over 7 bases. The CDR3 covers 13 residues. CDR1 and CDR2 from the germline V gene are SQVTM and ANQGSEA. V shed 3 bases and J 5 bases; nucleotides not matched to a gene: 6. DNA of the CDR3: TGCAGCGTTGAGGTCGGGGAGGGTGAGACCCAGTACTTC. It specifies CSVEVGEGETQYF.

This clonotype was seen only a few times. J is TRBJ2-1 and V is TRBV25-1, with D perhaps matching TRBD1 (5 bases). Germline V gives CDR1 MGHDK, CDR2 SYGVNS. This CDR3 comprises 14 residues. Trimming removed 4 bases at V and 6 bases at J, with 13 bases between. The CDR3 sequence is CASSASSGINEQFF. In nucleotides, the CDR3 is TGTGCCAGCAGTGCGTCCTCAGGGATCAATGAGCAGTTCTTC.

This chain uses TRBV2 with TRBJ2-4; TRBD1 is a possible D gene (6 bases). V was trimmed by 6 bases and J by 6 bases, leaving 12 bases between them. The CDR3 sequence is 13 residues long. Germline CDR1 reads SNHLY; CDR2 reads FYNNEI. CDR3 in DNA: TGTGCCAGCAGGAGGGACAAAGGAAACATTCAGTACTTC. Translating gives CASRRDKGNIQYF. Supplemented by reference TRBV2 and TRBJ2-4, the full variable domain reads EPEVTQTPSHQVTQMGQEVILRCVPISNHLYFYWYRQILGQKVEFLVSFYNNEISEKSEIFDDQFSVERPDGSNFTLKIRSTKLEDSAMYFCASRRDKGNIQYFGAGTRLSVL.

The chain is built from TRBV15 and TRBJ2-7, with 9 bases aligning to TRBD1. Germline loops: CDR1 LNHNV, CDR2 YYDKDF (reference sequence). V gave up 3 bases and J gave up 1 base; unmatched junction bases: 10. The CDR3 is 17 residues long. The CDR3 loop reads CATSSHAPGQGSYEQYF. DNA of the CDR3: TGTGCCACCAGCAGCCACGCTCCGGGACAGGGTTCCTACGAGCAGTACTTC.

V gene TRBV29-1 combines with J gene TRBJ2-2, with 8 bases matching TRBD1. The CDR3 covers 13 residues. The V gene end was trimmed by 6 bases and the J gene end by 8 bases; junction bases not matched to a gene: 8. Germline V gene sequence: CDR1 SQVTM, CDR2 ANQGSEA. In DNA, the CDR3 is TGCAGCGTGGTCGGGACAGGATATGGGGAGCTGTTTTTT. This translates into CSVVGTGYGELFF.

This clonotype was recorded many times. The genes are TRBV7-9 and TRBJ1-2, with D possibly being TRBD1 (6 bases). The germline V gene encodes CDR1 SEHNR and CDR2 FQNEAQ (reference sequence). With 5 bases removed from V and 2 bases from J, the gap between germline ends came to 21 bases. The CDR3 totals 17 residues. Here the CDR3 reads CASSEGYPGAENYGYTF. CDR3 DNA: TGTGCCAGCAGCGAGGGCTATCCGGGGGCGGAAAACTATGGCTACACCTTC. The whole variable domain, filled in from reference TRBV7-9 and TRBJ1-2, reads DTGVSQNPRHKITKRGQNVTFRCDPISEHNRLYWYRQTLGQGPEFLTYFQNEAQLEKSRLLSDRFSAERPKGSFSTLEIQRTEQGDSAMYLCASSEGYPGAENYGYTFGSGTRLTVV.

This chain connects TRBV7-9 to TRBJ2-7, with D perhaps TRBD2 (5 bases). The ends were cut back, 4 bases at V and 9 bases at J, with 13 bases in the middle. The length of the CDR3 is 12 residues. Germline V gene lookup returns CDR1 SEHNR and CDR2 FQNEAQ (reference sequence). CDR3 region: CASSSPLEGQYF. The CDR3 DNA is TGTGCCAGCAGCTCGCCGCTAGAGGGGCAGTACTTC.

CDR3 residues: CASTFNRGPSQPQHF. In DNA form, the CDR3 reads TGTGCCAGCACCTTTAACAGGGGGCCTTCTCAGCCCCAGCATTTT. The chain recombines TRBV2 with TRBJ1-5, with TRBD1 matching over 9 bases. Germline trimming cut 7 bases from V and 6 bases from J; bases unmatched to any gene: 10. Germline values: CDR1 SNHLY, CDR2 FYNNEI. There are 15 residues in the CDR3. The variable domain in full, completed from reference TRBV2 and TRBJ1-5, reads EPEVTQTPSHQVTQMGQEVILRCVPISNHLYFYWYRQILGQKVEFLVSFYNNEISEKSEIFDDQFSVERPDGSNFTLKIRSTKLEDSAMYFCASTFNRGPSQPQHFGDGTRLSIL.

This clonotype has ten or more counts. The chain uses TRBV24-1 and TRBJ2-7; 7 positions match TRBD2. CDR1 is KGHDR, CDR2 SFDVKD, per germline. The CDR3 runs to 12 residues. The junction had 3 bases not matched to a gene; V was cut back by 5 bases and J by 6 bases. DNA for the CDR3: TGTGCCACCAGTGCAGAGCGGGGCGAGCAGTACTTC. As protein: CATSAERGEQYF.

This clonotype appeared a single time. This sequence joins TRBV2 and TRBJ2-5, with 7 nucleotides matching TRBD2. This CDR3 is 13 amino acids long. Germline CDR1 reads SNHLY; CDR2 reads FYNNEI. V lost 7 bases, J lost 2 bases, and 4 bases stayed unmatched. The CDR3 here is CASTSSGQETQYF. The CDR3 region has the DNA TGTGCCAGCACTTCTAGCGGTCAAGAGACCCAGTACTTC.

V usage is TRBV5-6 and J usage is TRBJ2-2; TRBD2 matches 8 bases. CDR3 length: 15 residues. With V trimmed by 4 bases and J by 6 bases, 8 bases remained unmatched. Germline assignment: CDR1 SGHDT and CDR2 YYEEEE. CDR3 sequence: CASSVGLALAGELFF. CDR3 in DNA: TGTGCCAGCAGCGTTGGACTAGCCCTCGCCGGGGAGCTGTTTTTT.

The V gene is TRBV27, the J gene TRBJ2-7; 12 bases line up with TRBD1. The CDR3 consists of 15 residues. Unmatched junction bases numbered 7, after V lost 3 bases and J lost 7 bases. CDR1 is MNHEY and CDR2 is SMNVEV in the germline V gene (reference sequence). The CDR3 loop reads CASSFMGQGAGEQYF. The CDR3 DNA reads as TGTGCCAGCAGTTTTATGGGACAGGGGGCTGGAGAGCAGTACTTC.

There are a few counts of this clonotype. This CDR3 is CASSQAARTGSPLHF. The CDR3 DNA is TGTGCCAGCAGCCAAGCCGCAAGGACTGGATCACCCCTCCACTTT. The chain carries TRBV7-9 and TRBJ1-6; the D is unclear. CDR1 SEHNR and CDR2 FQNEAQ come from the germline V gene (reference sequence). The CDR3 runs 15 residues. V was shortened by 5 bases and J by 10 bases, with 18 bases between the two germline ends.

This clonotype occurred many times. The chain carries TRBV9 and TRBJ1-5, with D uncertain. CDR1 is SGDLS, CDR2 YYNGEE, per germline. The ends were cut back, 0 bases at V and 8 bases at J, with 12 bases in the middle. This CDR3 has 14 amino acids. This CDR3 is CASSVGTGREPQHF. The CDR3, as DNA: TGTGCCAGCAGCGTAGGTACGGGAAGGGAGCCCCAGCATTTT.

A note on this clonotype: Likely a read error: the CDR3 ends without its conserved phenylalanine or tryptophan. No DNA is shown, since the ends of the CDR3 on it are uncertain; the CDR3 is the one TCRdb lists. V is TRBV20-1 and J is TRBJ1-4; whether TRBD1, the table's D call, matches the DNA was not checked. The CDR3 length equals 10 residues, ends included. Germline V gene data show CDR1 as DFQATT and CDR2 as SNEGSKA (reference sequence). The CDR3 sequence is CSARDQGGVL.